The 3 T cell receptor beta chains presented below share a single source sample, sequenced in a study of T cells after yellow fever vaccination. TCRdb re-called the 5' RACE reads through MiXCR, storing one row per CDR3 protein. Among under 200,000 distinct CDR3 sequences listed, 5.5% to 7.5% were seen once. The input for sequencing was CD4+ T cells sorted from PBMCs, taken 5 to 6 days after the first yellow fever vaccination. These receptors came from a man aged 18 to 29 who received the YFV17D yellow fever vaccine.

At least ten counts were recorded for this clonotype. CDR3: CASSPSSPVPLGNSPLHF. CDR3 in DNA: TGTGCCAGCAGTCCGAGCTCACCGGTGCCTTTGGGGAATTCACCCCTCCACTTT. V gene TRBV27 combines with J gene TRBJ1-6, with D uncertain. The CDR3 runs to 18 residues. The V gene lost 5 bases and the J gene lost 7 bases, with 24 bases spanning the gap. From germline, CDR1 is MNHEY and CDR2 SMNVEV (reference sequence).

This clonotype was recorded many times. The rearrangement links TRBV10-3 to TRBJ2-1, with D maybe TRBD1 (5 bases). This CDR3 region has 15 residues. Between the trimmed V and J ends, which lost 0 bases and 7 bases, there was a span of 13 bases. Germline values: CDR1 ENHRY, CDR2 SYGVKD. This CDR3 reads CAISESGQSGNEQFF. CDR3 sequence (DNA): TGTGCCATCAGTGAGTCGGGGCAGTCAGGGAATGAGCAGTTCTTC.

This clonotype was recorded many times. The chain links TRBV5-1 to TRBJ2-1, with D perhaps TRBD1 (5 bases). The CDR3 totals 14 residues. The V and J ends lost 0 bases and 8 bases respectively, with 12 bases between them. Germline-derived CDR1 and CDR2 are SGHRS and YFSETQ. For the CDR3, the DNA is TGCGCCAGCAGCTTGGGTCTGGGGCTTGATGAGCAGTTCTTC. Encoded protein: CASSLGLGLDEQFF.